This T cell receptor (beta chain) was sequenced in a study of shared clonotypes between healthy human individuals. Every subset had its genomic DNA shared out evenly among several immunoSEQ plates. A roughly 220 ng quantity of DNA, approximately 29,000 T cell genomes, went into the sorted-subset replicate PCRs. Data came from immunoSEQ multiplex PCR; TCRdb stores just in-frame clones and leaves some out. This table holds 1.4 million or so clones, about 98.5% found once. The split of CD4+ cells yielded CD45RA+ naive and CD45RA-negative memory subsets. The length of the CDR3 is 14 residues. Trimming shortened V by 3 bases and J by 2 bases, and 10 bases separated the two germline ends. CDR1 is SGHDN, CDR2 FVKESK, per germline.

The clonotype was recovered from a man in his thirties or forties in good health. Sequenced material: naive CD4+ T cells sorted from blood. Subset defined: CD45RA+ positively selected. This sequence joins TRBV14 and TRBJ1-1; D perhaps matches TRBD1 (5 bases). CDR3 bases: TGTGCCAGCAGCCAGTGGACACCTAACACTGAAGCTTTCTTT. Amino acid sequence: CASSQWTPNTEAFF. The full variable domain, with the rest looked up from reference TRBV14 and TRBJ1-1, is EAGVTQFPSHSVIEKGQTVTLRCDPISGHDNLYWYRRVMGKEIKFLLHFVKESKQDESGMPNNRFLAERTGGTYSTLKVQPAELEDSGVYFCASSQWTPNTEAFFGQGTRLTVV.